At least ten counts were recorded for the clone carrying this T cell receptor beta chain. Its antigen is unidentified. This entry is derived from a study of early T cells in non-severe SARS-CoV-2 infection. On the study more broadly: Sequencing input comprised bulk RNA from unsorted whole blood; chain pairing was not available.

Whole-study findings and limits: Anti-spike CD8 responses were favored by VDJdb matching, which missed private and CD4 specificities.

The germline gives CDR1 DFQATT, CDR2 SNEGSKA (reference sequence). The CDR3 loop spans 11 amino acids. V was clipped by 6 bases and J by 2 bases, with 6 bases between them. Unique molecular identifiers were affixed to single, distinct cDNA molecules. TCRdb reanalysed the 5' RACE reads using MiXCR and keeps one entry per CDR3 protein. The sample holds under 30,000 distinct CDR3 sequences, roughly 6% seen once. Sequencing was performed on whole blood. The origin of this receptor is an adult who was a healthcare worker with PCR-confirmed SARS-CoV-2 infection or an uninfected control (not recorded which). The gene calls are TRBV20-1 and TRBJ2-3, with no clear D. In DNA form, the CDR3 reads TGCAGTGCCCCCCTCACAGATACGCAGTATTTT. It encodes CSAPLTDTQYF.